A selection of T cell receptor beta chains follows, all from one sample in a study of CXCR3-negative and CXCR3-positive naive CD8 T cells. TCRdb re-called the 5' RACE reads and gives one entry per CDR3 protein, without DNA. Its table records about 56,000 distinct CDR3 sequences. The material sequenced was memory CD8+ T cells from blood. The receptors were gathered from a human donor in good health. Some clones in this sample may be carry-over from other donors' samples. Both conserved end residues are part of each CDR3.

j_call,v_call,cdr3_aa
TRBJ1-1,TRBV6-2/TRBV6-3,CASNQPSLWGTEAFF
TRBJ1-1,TRBV29-1,CSVEDRQGGTEAFF
TRBJ2-1,TRBV29-1,CSELISYNEQFF
TRBJ2-1,TRBV29-1,CSSLAGGYNEQFF
TRBJ2-3,TRBV7-9,CASRLAGGLPDTQYF
TRBJ2-2,TRBV15,CATSRERQSVGELFF
TRBJ2-1,TRBV7-2,CASSLAVGIKEDEQFF
TRBJ2-3,TRBV28,CASSTSFTQYF
TRBJ1-1,TRBV5-1,CASNLRGHGTEAFF
TRBJ1-1,TRBV6-2/TRBV6-3,CASTLGQLNTEAFF
TRBJ2-1,TRBV11-1,CASSLAGNRNEQFF
TRBJ2-7,TRBV6-2/TRBV6-3,CASGSGTGGAGYEQYF
TRBJ1-2,TRBV25-1,CASSEYHSEGLYGYTF
TRBJ2-7,TRBV20-1,CSARDMDRTYEQYF
TRBJ1-1,TRBV27,CASSFGGAGTEAFF
TRBJ1-1,TRBV5-4,CASSPPTGRGTEAFF
TRBJ2-7,TRBV4-2,CASSQEEAGIYEQYF
TRBJ2-7,TRBV12-3/TRBV12-4,CASSLGQVYEQYF
TRBJ2-7,TRBV13,CASSSRESSYEQYF
TRBJ2-1,TRBV10-3,CAISDGGANEQFF
TRBJ2-1,TRBV6-5,CASTNAVYNEQFF
TRBJ2-3,TRBV7-3,CASSLNPGTSGTDTQYF
TRBJ2-1,TRBV24-1,CATSDLRGTEQFF
TRBJ2-3,TRBV7-2,CASSLTSGGGDTQYF
TRBJ1-4,TRBV5-1,CASSLEQGNEKLFF
TRBJ1-1,TRBV20-1,CSALRGPTEAFF
TRBJ2-1,TRBV15,CATSRRGYNEQFF
TRBJ2-3,TRBV20-1,CSASWGHTQYF
TRBJ1-1,TRBV7-9,CASSLVTGKNTEAFF
TRBJ2-7,TRBV6-2/TRBV6-3,CASRPDSYEQYF
TRBJ2-5,TRBV12-5,CASGLVTVVGRELPQYF
TRBJ1-1,TRBV6-5,CASIAEGPEAFF
TRBJ2-3,TRBV6-2/TRBV6-3,CASSYSPRLSGGRTDTQYF
TRBJ1-5,TRBV6-5,CASSSGQGGNQPQHF
TRBJ1-6,TRBV6-2/TRBV6-3,CASSRDGGGRSSYNSPLHF
TRBJ2-1,TRBV20-1,CSARAPVRGDYNEQFF